This T cell receptor (beta chain) is from a study of post-analysis software for immune sequencing data. General study results and limits: There was significantly lower normalized Chao1 diversity in multiple sclerosis patients than in controls. Patients carried roughly 5 TRBV segments more frequently than controls did, and TRBV5-6, TRBV5-1 and TRBV20-1 were among them.

Concerning this clonotype: Its specificity is not known.

Incorporated into the TCR beta cDNA libraries were unique molecular identifiers, which served to reduce PCR and sequencing biases. MiXCR was run by TCRdb on the PCR reads, yielding one entry per CDR3 protein. The data contain 650,000 to 850,000 distinct CDR3 sequences, about 43% of them singletons. The V gene end was trimmed by 4 bases and the J gene end by 3 bases; junction bases not matched to a gene: 10. Germline V gene data show CDR1 as SGDLS and CDR2 as YYNGEE. The length of the CDR3 is 15 residues. The chain recombines TRBV9 with TRBJ2-7, with 7 bases matching TRBD2. Sequences were obtained from blood. This TCR derives from a girl aged 5 to 17 with multiple sclerosis. CDR3 amino acids: CASSPRGEGIYEQYF. As DNA, the CDR3 is TGTGCCAGCAGCCCCCGAGGGGAGGGGATCTACGAGCAGTACTTC. Looking up the rest from reference TRBV9 and TRBJ2-7 gives the full variable domain: DSGVTQTPKHLITATGQRVTLRCSPRSGDLSVYWYQQSLDQGLQFLIQYYNGEERAKGNILERFSAQQFPDLHSELNLSSLELGDSALYFCASSPRGEGIYEQYFGPGTRLTVT.